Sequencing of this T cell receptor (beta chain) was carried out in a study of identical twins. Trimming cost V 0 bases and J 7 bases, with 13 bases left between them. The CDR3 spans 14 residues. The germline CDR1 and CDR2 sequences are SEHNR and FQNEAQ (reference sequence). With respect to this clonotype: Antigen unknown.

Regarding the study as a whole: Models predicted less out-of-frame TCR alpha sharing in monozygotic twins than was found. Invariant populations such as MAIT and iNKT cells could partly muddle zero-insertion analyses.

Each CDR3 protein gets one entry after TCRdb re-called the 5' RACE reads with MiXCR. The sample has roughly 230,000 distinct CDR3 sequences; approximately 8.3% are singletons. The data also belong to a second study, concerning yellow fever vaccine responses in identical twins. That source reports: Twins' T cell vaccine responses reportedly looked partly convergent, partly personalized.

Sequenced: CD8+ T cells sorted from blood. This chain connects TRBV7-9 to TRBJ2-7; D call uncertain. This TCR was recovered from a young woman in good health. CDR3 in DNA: TGTGCCAGCAGCTTAGCTAGGCTTCCACAGGAGCAGTACTTC. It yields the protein CASSLARLPQEQYF.